This TCR beta chain was found in a study of shared clonotypes between healthy human individuals. Per germline, CDR1 SGHRS and CDR2 YFSETQ. V lost 0 bases and J lost 0, with 19 bases in between. CDR3 length: 19 residues. Study outcomes and limitations: Rarefaction exposed incomplete sorted-subset sequencing despite large depth.

Regarding this clone: Its specificity is not known.

Authors' processing steps: Filtering differed, since immunoSEQ gave only junction sequences and no quality scores. Generated by immunoSEQ multiplex PCR, the TCRdb table keeps only in-frame clones and is missing some. The V and J calls and clone size come from that table; D and trimming were worked out from the DNA. The sample holds around 690,000 clones, 90% seen once. The chain combines TRBV5-1 with TRBJ1-5, with TRBD1 as a possible D gene (5 bases). Sequencing was done on a sample of memory CD8+ T cells from PBMCs. This sample's subset: CD45RO+ cells pooled with CCR7-negative TemRA cells. This TCR was recovered from a man in his late teens or twenties in good health. Some clones in this sample may be carry-over from other donors' samples. CDR3: CASSLEGRAIINSNQPQHF. The DNA for the CDR3 is TGCGCCAGCAGCTTGGAAGGCAGGGCGATAATTAATAGCAATCAGCCCCAGCATTTT. Together with reference TRBV5-1 and TRBJ1-5, the CDR3 gives the full variable domain: KAGVTQTPRYLIKTRGQQVTLSCSPISGHRSVSWYQQTPGQGLQFLFEYFSETQRNKGNFPGRFSGRQFSNSRSEMNVSTLELGDSALYLCASSLEGRAIINSNQPQHFGDGTRLSIL.